A single sample gave rise to the 12 T cell receptor beta chains below, sequenced in a study of blood T cell repertoires in COVID-19. The table came from immunoSEQ multiplex PCR; TCRdb's copy has only in-frame clones and leaves some out. The sample holds about 330,000 clones; approximately 85% are singletons and the top ten take approximately 7.6%. Material for sequencing was peripheral blood. Source of these receptors: a human donor in a cohort sampled during active COVID-19.

V is TRBV27 and J is TRBJ1-1; D is ambiguous. Trimming left V 5 bases short and J 6 bases short, with 16 bases between. The CDR3 totals 14 residues. The V gene's germline CDR1 is MNHEY and CDR2 SMNVEV (reference sequence). Here the CDR3 DNA reads TGTGCCAGCAGTCCCCGGGAGGCGACGGCTGAAGCTTTCTTT. It specifies CASSPREATAEAFF.

This clone was seen a few times. The V call is TRBV5-5, the J call TRBJ2-1, with D maybe TRBD2 (5 bases). The CDR3 totals 15 residues. CDR1 SGHKS and CDR2 YYEKEE come from the germline V gene (reference sequence). Between the trimmed V and J ends, which lost 6 bases and 6 bases, there was a span of 19 bases. The CDR3 DNA reads as TGTGCCAGCACCACTCAAACTAGGGCCGCCAATGAGCAGTTCTTC. This sequence encodes CASTTQTRAANEQFF. Complete variable domain (other parts from reference TRBV5-5 and TRBJ2-1): DAGVTQSPTHLIKTRGQQVTLRCSPISGHKSVSWYQQVLGQGPQFIFQYYEKEERGRGNFPDRFSARQFPNYSSELNVNALLLGDSALYLCASTTQTRAANEQFFGPGTRLTVL.

The CDR3 reads CASSPGQQNEKLFF. The DNA of the CDR3 is TGTGCCAGCAGCCCGGGACAGCAAAATGAAAAACTGTTTTTT. The rearrangement uses TRBV27 and TRBJ1-4; TRBD1 agrees at 7 bases. With 6 bases clipped from V and 5 bases from J, the junction kept 6 bases outside the gene matches. Germline values: CDR1 MNHEY, CDR2 SMNVEV (reference sequence). CDR3 length: 14 amino acids.

The chain is built from TRBV6-5 and TRBJ2-7; D remains unclear. The CDR3 runs 11 residues. Between the trimmed V and J ends, which lost 1 base and 7 bases, there was a span of 5 bases. CDR1 and CDR2 from the germline V gene are MNHEY and SVGAGI. CDR3 in DNA: TGTGCCAGCAGTTACTTTCGGGAGCAGTACTTC. This encodes CASSYFREQYF.

J is TRBJ1-1 and V is TRBV9; 8 bases match TRBD1. This CDR3 comprises 15 residues. Germline values: CDR1 SGDLS, CDR2 YYNGEE. The ends lost 2 bases at V and 0 bases at J; junction bases unmatched: 3. The CDR3 DNA sequence: TGTGCCAGCAGCGTCGACAGGGGACTGAACACTGAAGCTTTCTTT. Protein: CASSVDRGLNTEAFF.

V is TRBV29-1 and J is TRBJ2-4; 7 bases match TRBD1. V shed 0 bases and J 2 bases; nucleotides not matched to a gene: 13. Germline values: CDR1 SQVTM, CDR2 ANQGSEA. The CDR3 is made up of 18 amino acids. The DNA of the CDR3 is TGCAGCGTTGAAGAAGCAGGGGGAATGCCCCGAACCAAAAACATTCAGTACTTC. Its protein is CSVEEAGGMPRTKNIQYF.

This chain links TRBV5-1 with TRBJ2-3, with a possible D match to TRBD2 (6 bases). V dropped 5 bases and J dropped 2 bases, with 15 bases sitting between them. This CDR3 is built from 15 residues. CDR1 is SGHRS and CDR2 is YFSETQ in the germline V gene. CDR3 amino acids: CASRGGTDFTDTQYF. Here the CDR3 DNA reads TGCGCCAGCAGGGGCGGGACGGATTTCACAGATACGCAGTATTTT.

The genes are TRBV19 and TRBJ2-1; TRBD2 aligns across 13 bases. This CDR3 is built from 16 residues. The germline gives CDR1 LNHDA, CDR2 SQIVND (reference sequence). V lost 5 bases, J lost 3 bases, and 4 bases stayed unmatched. This CDR3 is CASSLTSGGLYNEQFF. For the CDR3, the DNA is TGTGCCAGTAGTTTGACTAGCGGGGGGCTCTACAATGAGCAGTTCTTC.

The V gene is TRBV27, the J gene TRBJ2-1; TRBD1 aligns across 7 bases. Trimming at V came to 6 bases and at J to 0 bases, leaving 8 bases not matched to a gene. The germline gives CDR1 MNHEY, CDR2 SMNVEV (reference sequence). The CDR3 consists of 16 residues. The CDR3 here is CASSKTGVRSYNEQFF. Written as DNA, the CDR3 is TGTGCCAGCAGCAAAACAGGGGTCCGCTCCTACAATGAGCAGTTCTTC.

In this sample, this clone turned up once. V usage is TRBV3-1 (or the pseudogene TRBV3-2) and J usage is TRBJ2-5; TRBD2 matches 9 bases. After removal of 5 bases from V and 7 bases from J, the junction contained 17 bases not matched to a gene. CDR1 and CDR2 (germline): LGHDT, YNNKEL (reference sequence). This CDR3 contains 17 residues. CDR3 in DNA: TGTGCCAGCAGCTCCCGAATACGGCTAGCGGGGTCCGGGACCCAGTACTTC. Its translation is CASSSRIRLAGSGTQYF.

This chain joins TRBV6-5 and TRBJ1-1, with D maybe TRBD1 (5 bases). Germline CDR1 MNHEY, CDR2 SVGAGI. V was shortened by 2 bases and J by 4 bases, with 14 bases between the two germline ends. This CDR3 has 15 residues. The CDR3 protein is CASSYKGLWSTEAFF. CDR3 bases: TGTGCCAGCAGTTACAAGGGGCTGTGGTCCACTGAAGCTTTCTTT.

This clone was seen a single time. The V call is TRBV2, the J call TRBJ2-7; 8 nucleotides match TRBD1. The germline V gene has CDR1 SNHLY and CDR2 FYNNEI. J lost 3 bases, V lost 8 bases, and 12 bases had no gene match. The CDR3 is 15 amino acids. Written as DNA, the CDR3 is TGTGCCAGCTCCGACGACAGGACAGGGTACTACGAGCAGTACTTC. Its protein is CASSDDRTGYYEQYF.